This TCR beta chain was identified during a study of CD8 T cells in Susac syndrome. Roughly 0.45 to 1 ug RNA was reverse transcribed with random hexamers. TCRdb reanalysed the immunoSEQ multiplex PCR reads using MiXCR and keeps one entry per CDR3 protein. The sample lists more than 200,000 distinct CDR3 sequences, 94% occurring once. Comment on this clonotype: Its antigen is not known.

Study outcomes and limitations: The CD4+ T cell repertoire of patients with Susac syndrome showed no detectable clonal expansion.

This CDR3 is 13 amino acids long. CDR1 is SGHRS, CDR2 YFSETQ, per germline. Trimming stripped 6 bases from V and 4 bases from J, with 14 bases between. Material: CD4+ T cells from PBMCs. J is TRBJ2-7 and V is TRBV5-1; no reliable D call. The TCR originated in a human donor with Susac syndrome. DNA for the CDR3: TGCGCCAGCACATTCCCAGGCCGGTACGAGCAGTACTTC. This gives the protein CASTFPGRYEQYF.